Below are 9 T cell receptor beta chains sequenced from a single sample in a study of beta chain features in type 1 diabetes. These receptors have no known antigen. The study reverse transcribed the entire isolated RNA, so it sequenced expressed TCRB transcripts. Profiled with immunoSEQ multiplex PCR; TCRdb holds only in-frame clones, not every one. The sample records 300,000 to 400,000 clones, 9.6% being singletons. Study-wide findings and caveats: Significant though moderate, a shortening of TCRB CDR3s appeared in all four CD4+ subsets of Type 1 diabetes patients.

The sample taken for sequencing was central memory CD4+ T cells from blood. The origin of the receptors is a man in his thirties or forties with type 1 diabetes.

V usage is TRBV28 and J usage is TRBJ1-6; tentatively, D is TRBD1 (5 bases). CDR3 length: 14 amino acids. V lost 6 bases and J 7 bases, leaving 13 bases between the germline ends. Germline-derived CDR1 and CDR2 are MDHEN and SYDVKM. CDR3 region: CASSGGVVNSPLHF. Written as DNA, the CDR3 is TGTGCCAGCAGCGGGGGAGTGGTGAATTCACCCCTCCACTTT.

This chain connects TRBV6-6 to TRBJ1-3, with D possibly matching TRBD1 (5 bases). CDR3 length: 13 residues. CDR1 and CDR2 from the germline V gene are MNHNY and SVGAGI (reference sequence). Deletions cut 7 bases from V and 0 bases from J, with 7 bases between. The CDR3 coding sequence is TGTGCCAGCAAGCAGGGCTCTGGAAACACCATATATTTT. Translating it yields CASKQGSGNTIYF.

The rearrangement uses TRBV25-1 and TRBJ2-1; 11 bases fit TRBD2. The CDR3 consists of 17 residues. J was trimmed by 10 bases and V by 1 base; bases with no gene match: 12. Germline V gene sequence: CDR1 MGHDK, CDR2 SYGVNS. In nucleotides, the CDR3 is TGTGCCAGCAGTGAATGGGTCTTAGCGGGAGGGCCGGGGGAGCAGTTCTTC. Its translation: CASSEWVLAGGPGEQFF.

This clone appeared many times. The gene calls are TRBV27 and TRBJ1-5; D unclear. The CDR3 runs 15 residues. CDR1 MNHEY and CDR2 SMNVEV come from the germline V gene (reference sequence). V lost 6 bases, J lost 2 bases, and 14 bases lay in between. The CDR3 protein is CASSPRDLGNQPQHF. CDR3 nucleotide sequence: TGTGCCAGCAGCCCCCGGGATCTCGGCAATCAGCCCCAGCATTTT.

In its sample, this clone was seen many times. CDR3 in DNA: TGTGCCAGCAGTTACGGGCGGACACGAATCCACGAGCAGTACTTC. Protein: CASSYGRTRIHEQYF. The V gene is TRBV6-5, the J gene TRBJ2-7; maybe TRBD1 (5 bases). Germline CDR1 and CDR2: MNHEY and SVGAGI. The V and J ends lost 2 bases and 5 bases respectively, with 16 bases between them. The CDR3 is made up of 15 amino acids.

This clone was seen a few times. A much bigger clone sits one base away, suggesting this may be a read error. This sample also contains other DNA sequences that code for the same CDR3. The chain joins TRBV6-5 to TRBJ1-5; tentatively, D is TRBD1 (5 bases). V was shortened by 5 bases and J by 5 bases, with 7 bases between the two germline ends. The CDR3 runs 12 residues. Germline loops: CDR1 MNHEY, CDR2 SVGAGI. The CDR3 nucleotides read TGTGCCAGCAGTCGCAGGGATCAGCCCCAGCATTTT. Translating it yields CASSRRDQPQHF.

In this sample, this clone turned up a few times. The CDR3 loop is CASSLSFLADTQYF. The CDR3 nucleotides read TGTGCCAGCAGCTTATCCTTTTTAGCAGATACGCAGTATTTT. The gene calls are TRBV7-2 and TRBJ2-3; D unclear. The CDR3 has 14 amino acids. Germline CDR1 SGHTA, CDR2 FQGNSA. V was pared by 2 bases and J by 4 bases, with 10 bases between.

The CDR3 DNA sequence: TGTGCCAGTAAAGGGGACAGGGGTGCCTACGAGCAGTACTTC. This translates into CASKGDRGAYEQYF. V and J are TRBV19 and TRBJ2-7, with TRBD1 matching 10 bases. This CDR3 comprises 14 residues. Germline CDR1 and CDR2: LNHDA and SQIVND (reference sequence). V shed 7 bases, J shed 2 bases, and the junction held 5 bases outside the gene matches.

The chain uses TRBV5-5 and TRBJ2-5; D is unclear. CDR1 SGHKS and CDR2 YYEKEE come from the germline V gene (reference sequence). There are 14 residues in the CDR3. V lost 1 base to trimming and J lost 2 bases, with 9 bases between them. CDR3 nucleotides: TGTGCCAGCAGCTTGTCCTTGGGACAAGAGACCCAGTACTTC. This gives the protein CASSLSLGQETQYF. The full variable domain, completed using reference TRBV5-5 and TRBJ2-5, is DAGVTQSPTHLIKTRGQQVTLRCSPISGHKSVSWYQQVLGQGPQFIFQYYEKEERGRGNFPDRFSARQFPNYSSELNVNALLLGDSALYLCASSLSLGQETQYFGPGTRLLVL.